The source of this TCR beta chain is a study of control samples from healthy donors and cancer patients. The CDR3 has 17 amino acids. Germline V gene lookup returns CDR1 KGHSH and CDR2 LQKENI. V trimming: 0 bases; J trimming: 5 bases; junction bases outside the gene matches: 9. Produced via immunoSEQ multiplex PCR; TCRdb's table is partial and in-frame only. The sample has some 120,000 clones, more than 75% seen once; the top ten hold about 2.1%. The TCR originated in a woman in her 70s in good health. V is TRBV18 and J is TRBJ2-1; 8 bases align to TRBD2. The sequenced sample consisted of blood. CDR3 sequence: CASSPPGLVAGNNEQFF. CDR3 in DNA: TGTGCCAGCTCACCACCAGGACTTGTAGCGGGGAACAATGAGCAGTTCTTC.